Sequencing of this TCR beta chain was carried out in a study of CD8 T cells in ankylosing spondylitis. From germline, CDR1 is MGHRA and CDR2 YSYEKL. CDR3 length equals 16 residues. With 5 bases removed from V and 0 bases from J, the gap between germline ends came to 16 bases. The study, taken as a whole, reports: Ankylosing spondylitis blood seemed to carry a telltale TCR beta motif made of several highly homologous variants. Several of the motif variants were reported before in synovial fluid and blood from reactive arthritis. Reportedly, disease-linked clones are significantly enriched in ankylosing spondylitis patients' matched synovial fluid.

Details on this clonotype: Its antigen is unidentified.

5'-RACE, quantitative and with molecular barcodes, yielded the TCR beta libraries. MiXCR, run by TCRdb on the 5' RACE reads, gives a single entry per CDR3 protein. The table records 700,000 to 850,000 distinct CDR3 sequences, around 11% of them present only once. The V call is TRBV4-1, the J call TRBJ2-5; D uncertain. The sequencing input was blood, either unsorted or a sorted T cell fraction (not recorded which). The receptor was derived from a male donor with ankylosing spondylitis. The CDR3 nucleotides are TGCGCCAGCAGCTCTTCAAGGGCTGGTCACCAAGAGACCCAGTACTTC. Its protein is CASSSSRAGHQETQYF.